The 29 T cell receptor beta chains below come from one sample, sequenced in a study of cytomegalovirus exposure and HLA in healthy donors. The PCR ran on 60 Vbeta and 13 Jbeta primers. Produced via immunoSEQ multiplex PCR; TCRdb's table is partial and in-frame only. This sample's table has about 67,000 clones. Input material: PBMCs. Every receptor here comes from a boy between 10 and 17 years old in good health and CMV-seronegative.

The J gene is TRBJ2-5, the V gene TRBV4-3; TRBD1 matches at 7 bases. This CDR3 is 16 amino acids long. With V trimmed by 0 bases and J by 1 base, 5 bases remained unmatched. Germline CDR1 and CDR2: LGHNA and YSLEER. CDR3 protein: CASSQEGGPSQETQYF. CDR3 DNA: TGCGCCAGCAGCCAAGAAGGGGGCCCTTCCCAAGAGACCCAGTACTTC.

For the CDR3, the DNA is TGTGCCAGTAGTACTAGCGGGGGGGCGAACACCGGGGAGCTGTTTTTT. Amino acids: CASSTSGGANTGELFF. The V and J genes are TRBV19 and TRBJ2-2, with TRBD2 matching 12 bases. This CDR3 is built from 16 residues. V shed 4 bases, J shed 0 bases, and the junction held 0 bases outside the gene matches. Germline lookup yields CDR1 LNHDA and CDR2 SQIVND (reference sequence).

V usage is TRBV27 and J usage is TRBJ2-2; D perhaps matches TRBD1 (6 bases). Germline CDR1 and CDR2: MNHEY and SMNVEV (reference sequence). V was pared by 4 bases and J by 6 bases, with 6 bases between. CDR3 length: 12 amino acids. CDR3 sequence (DNA): TGTGCCAGCAGTTCAGGGGCCGGGGAGCTGTTTTTT. Translated: CASSSGAGELFF.

The chain employs TRBV6-1 and TRBJ1-5; D is unresolved. This CDR3 has 14 amino acids. Trimming left V 5 bases short and J 0 bases short, with 8 bases between. Germline assignment: CDR1 MNHNS and CDR2 SASEGT. The CDR3, as DNA: TGTGCCAGCAGTTTGGCCCATAGCAATCAGCCCCAGCATTTT. Amino acid sequence: CASSLAHSNQPQHF.

The V call is TRBV5-5, the J call TRBJ2-2; 10 bases line up with TRBD1. The CDR3 totals 18 residues. V shed 0 bases and J 5 bases; nucleotides not matched to a gene: 10. Per germline, CDR1 SGHKS and CDR2 YYEKEE (reference sequence). CDR3: CASSLEGVGQGRTGELFF. The CDR3, as DNA: TGTGCCAGCAGCTTGGAAGGGGTGGGACAGGGGAGGACCGGGGAGCTGTTTTTT.

The chain has TRBV30 and TRBJ2-3; 9 bases fit TRBD2. V lost 1 base, J lost 3 bases, and 5 bases stayed unmatched. The CDR3 length is 15 residues. Germline values: CDR1 GTSNPN, CDR2 SVGIG (reference sequence). The CDR3 DNA is TGTGCCTGGAGTGGCGGCGGGGGGGCAACAGATACGCAGTATTTT. Translation gives CAWSGGGGATDTQYF.

The rearrangement joins TRBV19 to TRBJ1-4; perhaps TRBD1 as D (5 bases). CDR3 length: 16 amino acids. The V and J ends lost 6 bases and 8 bases respectively, with 22 bases between them. The germline V gene encodes CDR1 LNHDA and CDR2 SQIVND (reference sequence). The CDR3 region has the DNA TGTGCCAGTAGAGTGGGCAGGGTATTAGAAGGGGAAAAACTGTTTTTT. As protein: CASRVGRVLEGEKLFF.

The chain employs TRBV27 and TRBJ1-6, with 7 bases fitting TRBD1. CDR1 MNHEY and CDR2 SMNVEV come from the germline V gene (reference sequence). V shed 3 bases, J shed 6 bases, and the junction held 14 bases outside the gene matches. This CDR3 has 18 amino acids. The chain's CDR3 is CASSLVAQGDRINSPLHF. The DNA for the CDR3 is TGTGCCAGCAGTTTGGTGGCCCAGGGGGATAGGATTAATTCACCCCTCCACTTT.

The chain uses TRBV5-6 and TRBJ2-7, with a tentative D call TRBD2 (7 bases). The germline CDR1 and CDR2 sequences are SGHDT and YYEEEE. The CDR3 spans 16 residues. The germline V and J ends were trimmed by 1 base and 4 bases, with 18 bases remaining between them. CDR3 sequence (DNA): TGTGCCAGCAGCTTGATGTCGGGGGGCGCCAAGTACGAGCAGTACTTC. It translates to CASSLMSGGAKYEQYF.

This chain connects TRBV4-2 to TRBJ1-4; D is uncertain. Per germline, CDR1 LGHNA and CDR2 YNFKEQ. V was shortened by 1 base and J by 0 bases, with 3 bases between the two germline ends. The CDR3 covers 14 residues. As DNA, the CDR3 is TGTGCCAGCAGCCAAGTTACAACTAATGAAAAACTGTTTTTT. As protein: CASSQVTTNEKLFF.

This chain links TRBV7-9 with TRBJ1-4; 8 bases match TRBD1. The J segment lost 5 bases and the V segment lost 5 bases, leaving 4 bases of the junction unmatched. CDR1 is SEHNR, CDR2 FQNEAQ, per germline (reference sequence). CDR3 length: 14 residues. CDR3 residues: CASSPGQVNEKLFF. The CDR3 DNA is TGTGCCAGCAGCCCGGGACAGGTCAATGAAAAACTGTTTTTT.

The chain employs TRBV6-5 and TRBJ2-2, with no clear D. The germline V gene has CDR1 MNHEY and CDR2 SVGAGI. V was clipped by 8 bases and J by 6 bases, with 7 bases between them. This CDR3 spans 11 amino acids. The CDR3 loop reads CASSQAGELFF. Here the CDR3 DNA reads TGTGCCAGCTCTCAGGCCGGGGAGCTGTTTTTT.

V is TRBV9 and J is TRBJ2-7; D is ambiguous. Germline assignment: CDR1 SGDLS and CDR2 YYNGEE. This CDR3 spans 16 amino acids. Trimming removed 3 bases at V and 0 bases at J, with 16 bases between. For the CDR3, the DNA is TGTGCCAGCAGCGGAGGTGCTGGCCTCCGCTCCTACGAGCAGTACTTC. It codes for CASSGGAGLRSYEQYF.

The chain couples TRBV14 to TRBJ1-1; weak D call: TRBD1 (5 bases). Germline V gene data show CDR1 as SGHDN and CDR2 as FVKESK. Trimming shortened V by 5 bases and J by 2 bases, and 15 bases separated the two germline ends. This CDR3 is 15 amino acids long. CDR3 loop: CASSFNTGVNTEAFF. Written as DNA, the CDR3 is TGTGCCAGCAGCTTTAATACAGGCGTAAACACTGAAGCTTTCTTT. Using reference TRBV14 and TRBJ1-1 for the parts outside the CDR3, the full variable domain is EAGVTQFPSHSVIEKGQTVTLRCDPISGHDNLYWYRRVMGKEIKFLLHFVKESKQDESGMPNNRFLAERTGGTYSTLKVQPAELEDSGVYFCASSFNTGVNTEAFFGQGTRLTVV.

The rearrangement uses TRBV7-2 and TRBJ1-2; D possibly corresponds to TRBD1 (6 bases). The CDR3 is 15 amino acids. Deletions cut 4 bases from V and 7 bases from J, with 19 bases between. Germline CDR1 SGHTA, CDR2 FQGNSA. DNA of the CDR3: TGTGCCAGCAGCTCACGGGGGGAGGGACAAGGTGGCTACACCTTC. This sequence encodes CASSSRGEGQGGYTF.

The V gene is TRBV11-2, the J gene TRBJ1-1; D gene ambiguous. Germline-derived CDR1 and CDR2 are SGHAT and FQNNGV. The length of the CDR3 is 13 residues. Trimming removed 5 bases at V and 4 bases at J, with 11 bases between. CDR3 sequence: CASSPYGVTEAFF. CDR3 DNA sequence: TGTGCCAGCAGCCCCTACGGGGTCACTGAAGCTTTCTTT.

This rearrangement joins TRBV5-5 to TRBJ1-1; 10 bases align to TRBD1. Germline trimming cut 4 bases from V and 4 bases from J; bases unmatched to any gene: 7. From germline, CDR1 is SGHKS and CDR2 YYEKEE (reference sequence). CDR3 length: 15 amino acids. The CDR3 loop is CASSAETGGGTEAFF. The DNA for the CDR3 is TGTGCCAGCAGCGCCGAGACAGGGGGCGGCACTGAAGCTTTCTTT.

By frequency, this clone registers medium-sized. The rearrangement uses TRBV19 and TRBJ2-7; 10 nucleotides line up with TRBD1. V dropped 4 bases and J dropped 5; count of bases not matched to a gene: 5. The germline V gene encodes CDR1 LNHDA and CDR2 SQIVND (reference sequence). The CDR3 contains 14 residues. The CDR3 bases are TGTGCCAGTAGTAGGCGGACAGGGGGGAACGAGCAGTACTTC. Its translation is CASSRRTGGNEQYF.

The chain carries TRBV4-1 and TRBJ1-1; tentatively, D is TRBD1 (6 bases). CDR3 length: 13 amino acids. Germline loops: CDR1 MGHRA, CDR2 YSYEKL. With 6 bases removed from V and 10 bases from J, the gap between germline ends came to 18 bases. CDR3 nucleotides: TGCGCCAGCAGGCAGCGGGGGGCTGGTGTAGCTTTCTTT. Translation: CASRQRGAGVAFF.

Here the CDR3 reads CATSRDSTGRSNSPLHF. DNA for the CDR3: TGTGCCACCAGCAGAGATTCCACAGGAAGGAGTAATTCACCCCTCCACTTT. The J gene is TRBJ1-6, the V gene TRBV15; TRBD1 might be the D (5 bases). The V end was cut by 0 bases, the J end by 6 bases, with 15 bases between. Germline-derived CDR1 and CDR2 are LNHNV and YYDKDF (reference sequence). CDR3 size: 17 residues.

The chain is built from TRBV10-1 and TRBJ2-1; 11 bases are a match to TRBD2. CDR3 length: 13 amino acids. CDR1 and CDR2 from the germline V gene are WNHNN and SYGVQD (reference sequence). Unmatched junction bases numbered 4, after V lost 7 bases and J lost 8 bases. The CDR3 region is CASTGTSGHEQFF. The CDR3 coding sequence is TGCGCCAGCACGGGGACTAGCGGCCATGAGCAGTTCTTC.

This chain links TRBV30 with TRBJ2-1; D gene unclear. This CDR3 is 12 amino acids long. Trimming pared 1 base from V and 7 bases from J, leaving 8 bases between. The germline gives CDR1 GTSNPN, CDR2 SVGIG (reference sequence). CDR3 in DNA: TGTGCCTGGAGTGCCTCCCTTAATGAGCAGTTCTTC. As protein: CAWSASLNEQFF.

The chain has TRBV25-1 and TRBJ2-1; 9 nucleotides agree with TRBD2. The germline V gene has CDR1 MGHDK and CDR2 SYGVNS. This CDR3 spans 16 amino acids. The J segment lost 7 bases and the V segment lost 5 bases, leaving 12 bases of the junction unmatched. CDR3: CASSPGGSGRWNEQFF. In DNA, the CDR3 is TGTGCCAGCAGTCCGGGTGGTAGCGGGAGATGGAATGAGCAGTTCTTC.

The chain has TRBV19 and TRBJ1-2; D is perhaps TRBD1 (5 bases). Germline-derived CDR1 and CDR2 are LNHDA and SQIVND (reference sequence). The germline V and J ends were trimmed by 5 bases and 8 bases, with 18 bases remaining between them. The CDR3 is 14 amino acids. The CDR3 DNA follows: TGTGCCAGTAGTGGGGGGGAGACCATCGGGGGCTACACCTTC. Protein sequence: CASSGGETIGGYTF.

The CDR3 DNA reads TGTGCCAGCAGCTTGTTCCCCCCTAGTGAAAAACTGTTTTTT. This gives the protein CASSLFPPSEKLFF. The V gene is TRBV5-6, the J gene TRBJ1-4; the D is unclear. The length of the CDR3 is 14 residues. Trimming cost V 1 base and J 7 bases, with 11 bases left between them. Germline loops: CDR1 SGHDT, CDR2 YYEEEE.

The chain uses TRBV7-2 and TRBJ1-4; D is perhaps TRBD1 (6 bases). This CDR3 contains 14 residues. V was pared by 5 bases and J by 2 bases, with 9 bases between. CDR1 and CDR2 from the germline V gene are SGHTA and FQGNSA. The CDR3: CASSAQGTNEKLFF. The CDR3 region has the DNA TGTGCCAGCAGCGCCCAGGGGACTAATGAAAAACTGTTTTTT.

As for this clone: The germline gene is not matched at one end of the junction; a read error may be the cause. CDR3 in DNA: TGTGCCTGGAGTCCAGGACAGGCCTTC. Amino acids: CAWSPGQAF. The V and J genes are TRBV30 and TRBJ1-2, with TRBD1 matching 7 bases. The length of the CDR3 is 9 residues. Germline CDR1 is GTSNPN and CDR2 is SVGIG (reference sequence).

The CDR3 spells CASSVESGTGARRQYF. Written as DNA, the CDR3 is TGTGCCAGCAGCGTAGAGTCCGGGACAGGGGCGAGGAGGCAGTACTTC. The V call is TRBV9, the J call TRBJ2-7; 10 bases agree with TRBD1. This CDR3 is built from 16 residues. J gave up 9 bases and V 0 bases, and 12 bases lay outside the gene matches. The V gene's germline CDR1 is SGDLS and CDR2 YYNGEE.

The gene calls are TRBV5-1 and TRBJ2-3; possibly TRBD2 for D (7 bases). There are 16 residues in the CDR3. Trimming cost V 7 bases and J 2 bases, with 20 bases left between them. CDR1 SGHRS and CDR2 YFSETQ come from the germline V gene. The CDR3 DNA reads TGCGCCAGCTGTCCGGGGGCGCTAGCGGACACAGATACGCAGTATTTT. This gives the protein CASCPGALADTDTQYF.